Given below is one TCR beta chain in context. This CDR3 has 18 residues. The junction had 12 bases not matched to a gene; V was cut back by 4 bases and J by 4 bases. In germline, CDR1 is SGHVS, CDR2 FNYEAQ. Assay: immunoSEQ multiplex PCR; the TCRdb copy retains only in-frame clones and omits some. The table has 57,000 or so clones, roughly 90% seen once. The data were taken from a study of T cell changes during pregnancy in multiple sclerosis. The receptor was derived from a female donor in good health, enrolled as a control in a pregnancy study. This sample comprised peripheral blood, obtained after pregnancy. The chain is built from TRBV7-6 and TRBJ2-2, with 10 bases aligning to TRBD1. DNA for the CDR3: TGTGCCAGCAGCTCCCGGGACAGGGGCGCCCAAGGCACCGGGGAGCTGTTTTTT. Translating it yields CASSSRDRGAQGTGELFF. Full variable domain (missing parts from reference TRBV7-6 and TRBJ2-2): GAGVSQSPRYKVTKRGQDVALRCDPISGHVSLYWYRQALGQGPEFLTYFNYEAQQDKSGLPNDRFSAERPEGSISTLTIQRTEQRDSAMYRCASSSRDRGAQGTGELFFGEGSRLTVL.